These 22 T cell receptor beta chains came from one sample sequenced in a study of Ad26.COV2.S vaccination and SARS-CoV-2 variants. TCRdb's copy holds only in-frame clones and misses some; the assay was immunoSEQ multiplex PCR. Here the sample spans approximately 90,000 clones, about four fifths being singletons. Sample: peripheral blood, taken after recovery from COVID-19. The receptor source for this set is a human donor who had recovered from COVID-19.

This clone was seen once. The chain uses TRBV6-5 and TRBJ2-2; weak D call: TRBD2 (6 bases). The length of the CDR3 is 12 residues. Germline V gene data show CDR1 as MNHEY and CDR2 as SVGAGI. Trimming cost V 6 bases and J 5 bases, with 7 bases left between them. This chain's CDR3 is CASRRGTGELFF. The CDR3 nucleotides are TGTGCCAGCAGACGGGGGACCGGGGAGCTGTTTTTT.

The chain combines TRBV6-2 or TRBV6-3 with TRBJ2-2; unclear D gene. V lost 0 bases to trimming and J lost 3 bases, with 2 bases between them. Germline-derived CDR1 and CDR2 are MNHEY and SVGEGT. The CDR3 is made up of 13 amino acids. Written as DNA, the CDR3 is TGTGCCAGCAGTTACTCCTACACCGGGGAGCTGTTTTTT. This translates into CASSYSYTGELFF.

This clone was seen only a few times. The J gene is TRBJ1-2, the V gene TRBV23-1; D is unresolved. TRBV23-1 falls under the ORF class, with uncertain function. V was trimmed by 7 bases and J by 8 bases, leaving 20 bases between them. The CDR3 has 14 amino acids. For the CDR3, the DNA is TGCGCCAGCACCCAGCGGGCCCTAACACAGGGCTACACCTTC. Its translation: CASTQRALTQGYTF.

The chain is built from TRBV7-2 and TRBJ2-3; TRBD1 matches 7 bases. V gave up 0 bases and J gave up 1 base; unmatched junction bases: 4. Germline V lookup: CDR1 SGHTA, CDR2 FQGNSA. The CDR3 spans 16 residues. CDR3 nucleotide sequence: TGTGCCAGCAGCTTAGCGCCAGGGGGAGGCACAGATACGCAGTATTTT. This encodes CASSLAPGGGTDTQYF. Full variable domain (missing parts from reference TRBV7-2 and TRBJ2-3): GAGVSQSPSNKVTEKGKDVELRCDPISGHTALYWYRQSLGQGLEFLIYFQGNSAPDKSGLPSDRFSAERTGGSVSTLTIQRTQQEDSAVYLCASSLAPGGGTDTQYFGPGTRLTVL.

The chain uses TRBV14 and TRBJ1-5, with TRBD1 matching over 7 bases. Germline CDR1 is SGHDN and CDR2 is FVKESK. The CDR3 contains 17 residues. J lost 7 bases, V lost 0 bases, and 12 bases had no gene match. The CDR3: CASSQDERGLRGQPQHF. CDR3 DNA sequence: TGTGCCAGCAGCCAAGATGAGAGGGGCCTCAGGGGGCAGCCCCAGCATTTT.

The gene calls are TRBV6-5 and TRBJ1-5; the D gene is possibly TRBD1 (5 bases). Germline V gene data show CDR1 as MNHEY and CDR2 as SVGAGI. The CDR3 is made up of 13 amino acids. Trimming removed 5 bases at V and 5 bases at J, with 10 bases between. Here the CDR3 DNA reads TGTGCCAGCAGTCTAGGGACTGATCAGCCCCAGCATTTT. It yields the protein CASSLGTDQPQHF.

This CDR3 reads CASSFGEAGELFF. For the CDR3, the DNA is TGCGCCAGCAGTTTTGGGGAAGCCGGGGAGCTGTTTTTT. The chain couples TRBV10-2 to TRBJ2-2; D ambiguous. This CDR3 region has 13 residues. Germline assignment: CDR1 WSHSY and CDR2 SAAADI. Deletions cut 5 bases from V and 6 bases from J, with 10 bases between.

V usage is TRBV20-1 and J usage is TRBJ2-7, with D unclear. This CDR3 is 11 amino acids long. Trimming removed 6 bases from V and 2 bases from J, with 8 bases in between. CDR1 is DFQATT and CDR2 is SNEGSKA in the germline V gene (reference sequence). The CDR3 loop is CSAPFTYEQYF. The DNA for the CDR3 is TGCAGTGCCCCGTTTACCTACGAGCAGTACTTC.

This rearrangement joins TRBV28 to TRBJ1-5, with a tentative D call TRBD1 (5 bases). This CDR3 is built from 14 residues. The germline gives CDR1 MDHEN, CDR2 SYDVKM. V was pared by 8 bases and J by 3 bases, with 14 bases between. The CDR3 DNA is TGTGCCAGCCTCGAAGGGGCCCTCAATCAGCCCCAGCATTTT. This encodes CASLEGALNQPQHF.

V usage is TRBV10-2 and J usage is TRBJ2-5; D remains unclear. Germline lookup yields CDR1 WSHSY and CDR2 SAAADI. Trimming pared 8 bases from V and 5 bases from J, leaving 18 bases between. The CDR3 consists of 14 residues. Here the CDR3 reads CASSGGAGWETQYF. The CDR3, as DNA: TGCGCCAGCTCCGGTGGAGCCGGCTGGGAGACCCAGTACTTC.

This chain uses TRBV28 with TRBJ1-3; D not certain. The CDR3 extends over 16 amino acids. The ends were cut back, 3 bases at V and 0 bases at J, with 12 bases in the middle. Germline CDR1 and CDR2: MDHEN and SYDVKM. In DNA form, the CDR3 reads TGTGCCAGCAGTTTCCACGGACTGTCCTCTGGAAACACCATATATTTT. Its translation is CASSFHGLSSGNTIYF.

This chain links TRBV7-9 with TRBJ1-1; no clear D gene. Per the germline V gene, CDR1 is SEHNR and CDR2 is FQNEAQ (reference sequence). V dropped 6 bases and J dropped 3 bases, with 11 bases sitting between them. The CDR3 has 13 amino acids. CDR3 DNA: TGTGCCAGCAGTGCTAGGTGGGACACTGAAGCTTTCTTT. Amino acid sequence: CASSARWDTEAFF.

The V call is TRBV9, the J call TRBJ2-1; D possibly corresponds to TRBD2 (6 bases). CDR1 is SGDLS and CDR2 is YYNGEE in the germline V gene. The CDR3 sequence is 15 residues long. Trimming shortened V by 0 bases and J by 6 bases, and 13 bases separated the two germline ends. The CDR3 sequence is CASSVVSGLFNEQFF. CDR3 in DNA: TGTGCCAGCAGCGTAGTATCTGGACTATTCAATGAGCAGTTCTTC. The complete variable domain, with remaining parts taken from reference TRBV9 and TRBJ2-1, reads DSGVTQTPKHLITATGQRVTLRCSPRSGDLSVYWYQQSLDQGLQFLIQYYNGEERAKGNILERFSAQQFPDLHSELNLSSLELGDSALYFCASSVVSGLFNEQFFGPGTRLTVL.

The gene calls are TRBV6-5 and TRBJ2-2; possibly TRBD1 for D (6 bases). Looked up from germline, CDR1 is MNHEY and CDR2 is SVGAGI. CDR3 length: 15 residues. V gave up 2 bases and J gave up 6 bases, with 13 bases separating them. CDR3 residues: CASSYQGTLSGELFF. CDR3 DNA sequence: TGTGCCAGCAGTTACCAGGGGACACTTTCCGGGGAGCTGTTTTTT.

This chain links TRBV7-8 with TRBJ1-3; D unresolved. The germline V gene encodes CDR1 SGHVS and CDR2 FQNEAQ. Trimming took 3 bases from V and 0 from J, leaving 18 bases between them. This CDR3 comprises 18 residues. The CDR3 DNA follows: TGTGCCAGCAGCTTCTCCCCCCCTGGGCCGAGCTCTGGAAACACCATATATTTT. It is translated as CASSFSPPGPSSGNTIYF.

The chain is built from TRBV6-5 and TRBJ2-3; 8 bases are shared with TRBD2. There are 16 residues in the CDR3. Trimming took 0 bases from V and 4 from J; bases not matched to a gene: 6. Germline CDR1 is MNHEY and CDR2 is SVGAGI. CDR3: CASSYSAGGTPDTQYF. The CDR3 region has the DNA TGTGCCAGCAGTTACTCGGCGGGAGGAACCCCAGATACGCAGTATTTT.

This clone was detected once. The rearrangement links TRBV7-9 to TRBJ1-6; maybe TRBD1 (6 bases). The V end lost 7 bases, the J end lost 5 bases, and 18 bases lay between the germline ends. Germline V gene sequence: CDR1 SEHNR, CDR2 FQNEAQ (reference sequence). This CDR3 spans 16 amino acids. The chain's CDR3 is CASMFRGRGDNSPLHF. The CDR3 region has the DNA TGTGCCAGCATGTTCAGGGGCCGTGGAGATAATTCACCCCTCCACTTT.

The chain links TRBV2 to TRBJ1-1; D is uncertain. The CDR3 runs 14 residues. CDR1 is SNHLY, CDR2 FYNNEI, per germline. V was cut by 4 bases and J by 4 bases, with 13 bases left in between. The CDR3 reads CASSARGGSTEAFF. The CDR3 bases are TGTGCCAGCAGTGCACGGGGAGGGTCCACTGAAGCTTTCTTT.

This clone has only a few counts. V and J are TRBV2 and TRBJ2-7, with 7 bases identical to TRBD1. Germline V lookup: CDR1 SNHLY, CDR2 FYNNEI. The CDR3 spans 12 residues. Germline trimming cut 5 bases from V and 6 bases from J; bases unmatched to any gene: 4. CDR3 nucleotide sequence: TGTGCCAGCAGTCAGACAGGGAGCGAGCAGTACTTC. It translates to CASSQTGSEQYF.

V gene TRBV7-2 combines with J gene TRBJ1-5; no firm D call. Germline values: CDR1 SGHTA, CDR2 FQGNSA. The CDR3 totals 15 residues. V was clipped by 0 bases and J by 8 bases, with 14 bases between them. The CDR3 protein is CASSLALAGVEPQHF. The CDR3 nucleotides read TGTGCCAGCAGCTTAGCGCTGGCAGGAGTTGAGCCCCAGCATTTT.

The V call is TRBV7-6, the J call TRBJ2-1, with 11 nucleotides matching TRBD2. After removal of 0 bases from V and 14 bases from J, the junction contained 15 bases not matched to a gene. Per germline, CDR1 SGHVS and CDR2 FNYEAQ. This CDR3 region has 17 residues. Here the CDR3 DNA reads TGTGCCAGCAGCTTAGCGGCAGGTGATAGCGGGAGGGCCTTCGAGTTCTTC. Protein sequence: CASSLAAGDSGRAFEFF. The full variable domain, in which reference TRBV7-6 and TRBJ2-1 provide the parts outside the CDR3, is GAGVSQSPRYKVTKRGQDVALRCDPISGHVSLYWYRQALGQGPEFLTYFNYEAQQDKSGLPNDRFSAERPEGSISTLTIQRTEQRDSAMYRCASSLAAGDSGRAFEFFGPGTRLTVL.

The J gene is TRBJ1-1, the V gene TRBV19; D is undetermined. The V gene's germline CDR1 is LNHDA and CDR2 SQIVND (reference sequence). V was clipped by 3 bases and J by 7 bases, with 12 bases between them. CDR3 length equals 13 residues. The CDR3 sequence is CASSILLWGEAFF. The CDR3 DNA sequence: TGTGCCAGTAGTATCCTTCTATGGGGTGAAGCTTTCTTT. The full variable domain, with the rest looked up from reference TRBV19 and TRBJ1-1, is DGGITQSPKYLFRKEGQNVTLSCEQNLNHDAMYWYRQDPGQGLRLIYYSQIVNDFQKGDIAEGYSVSREKKESFPLTVTSAQKNPTAFYLCASSILLWGEAFFGQGTRLTVV.